Detailed here is one T cell receptor beta chain. The antigen remains unidentified. They ran version v3.0 of the immunoSEQ assay at survey level. The study targeted 40,000-50,000 T-cell genomes per sample in sequencing. Some clones are missing from TCRdb's copy, which holds only in-frame ones; the method was immunoSEQ multiplex PCR. The sample contains roughly 38,000 clones, 65% to 90% of which appear only once. CDR3 size: 15 residues. Germline V gives CDR1 SQVTM, CDR2 ANQGSEA. Trimming pared 4 bases from V and 5 bases from J, leaving 18 bases between. This sample stems from a study of long-term antiretroviral therapy in people with HIV. General observations from the study: CDR3 length ranges were narrower in HIV repertoires than in controls. Older ART regimens were possibly in use when the blood was collected between the mid-2000s and the late 2010s.

The source material was unsorted PBMCs, sampled 0.3 years after starting antiretroviral therapy. The J gene is TRBJ1-5, the V gene TRBV29-1; D is possibly TRBD1 (5 bases). This TCR derives from a man in his late teens or twenties with HIV. The CDR3 coding sequence is TGCAGCGTTGCCTTCGGGGCGGCCCGTGATCAGCCCCAGCATTTT. Its protein product is CSVAFGAARDQPQHF.